This is a list of T cell receptor beta chains from one sample in a study of control samples from healthy donors and cancer patients. Assay used: immunoSEQ multiplex PCR; TCRdb lists only in-frame clones, some missing. Of over 85,000 clones listed, 85% to 90% are singletons. The sample was PBMCs. Receptors originate from a woman in her sixties with lung cancer. Both conserved end residues are part of each CDR3. The order of the fields is J gene, D gene, clone size, V gene, CDR3 DNA, CDR3 protein. D genes are given only for firm matches. The size of a clone is reported for some rows only, either as once, few or many, or as a class for expanded clones.

TRBJ1-2 NA NA TRBV5-8 TGTGCCAGCAGCTTGTCCAGGGTCTCCTATGGCTACACCTTC CASSLSRVSYGYTF
TRBJ2-5 TRBD2 NA TRBV14 TGTGCCAGCAGTACGGTAGCGGGCCAGACGGAAGAGACCCAGTACTTC CASSTVAGQTEETQYF
TRBJ1-1 NA NA TRBV20-1 TGCAGTGCTTTCTCGCAGGGAGGAGCTTTCTTT CSAFSQGGAFF
TRBJ1-6 NA NA TRBV30 TGTGCCTGGAGGGAATATAATTCACCCCTCCACTTT CAWREYNSPLHF
TRBJ1-1 TRBD1 NA TRBV6-5 TGTGCCGTCTCCCCCGGGACAGGGGGCACTGAAGCTTTCTTT CAVSPGTGGTEAFF
TRBJ1-1 NA NA TRBV7-9 TGTGCCAGCAGCCGGGAGACAGGAGAAGCTTTCTTT CASSRETGEAFF
TRBJ1-1 TRBD1 NA TRBV4-1 TGCGCCAGCAGCCAAGGGACAGGGTGGTTGAACACTGAAGCTTTCTTT CASSQGTGWLNTEAFF
TRBJ1-4 NA NA TRBV20-1 TGCAGTGCTAGTCGGGGGGAGGATGAAAAACTGTTTTTT CSASRGEDEKLFF
TRBJ2-7 TRBD2 NA TRBV30 TGTGCCTGGAGTGTTGGACTAGCGGGTACCTACGAGCAGTACTTC CAWSVGLAGTYEQYF
TRBJ1-2 TRBD1 NA TRBV13 TGTGCCAGCAGCTACCGGGACAGGGTTTGGTTGGCCTTC CASSYRDRVWLAF
TRBJ1-2 NA NA TRBV19 TGTGCCAGTAGCCCCCCCCGGGGACAAAACTATGGCTACACCTTC CASSPPRGQNYGYTF
TRBJ2-6 NA NA TRBV28 TGTGCCAGCAGTTTAGATGGGGCCAACGTCCTGACTTTC CASSLDGANVLTF
TRBJ1-2 NA NA TRBV24-1 TGTGCCACCAGTGATTCGTTTTACTATGGCTACACCTTC CATSDSFYYGYTF
TRBJ1-1 NA NA TRBV15 TGTGCCACCAGCAGAGACCAGGGGAGGGTCACTGAAGCTTTCTTT CATSRDQGRVTEAFF
TRBJ2-1 NA NA TRBV5-1 TGCGCCAGCAGCTCAGTACCGCTCACTGGAGGGTCTAACAACGAGCAGTTCTTC CASSSVPLTGGSNNEQFF
TRBJ1-2 TRBD1 NA TRBV6-6 TGTGCCAGCAGGATTGGACAGGGAAACTATGGCTACACCTTC CASRIGQGNYGYTF
TRBJ1-1 TRBD1 NA TRBV28 TGTGCCAGCAGTACTTACAGGGGGATCAACACTGAAGCTTTCTTT CASSTYRGINTEAFF
TRBJ1-4 NA NA TRBV15 TGTGCCACCAGCAGTGGCACGGGGTCAACTAATGAAAAACTGTTTTTT CATSSGTGSTNEKLFF
TRBJ2-1 TRBD1 NA TRBV4-1 TGCGCCAGCAGCCAGGATCGTGTGGGACAGGGTTTCTTC CASSQDRVGQGFF
TRBJ1-2 NA few TRBV11-3 TGTGCCAGCAGCGATGACGGACTCTATGGCTACACCTTC CASSDDGLYGYTF
TRBJ2-3 TRBD2 NA TRBV9 TGTGCCAGCAGCGTATCCCCGGGGGGACCCACAGATACGCAGTATTTT CASSVSPGGPTDTQYF
TRBJ2-7 TRBD1 NA TRBV6-6 TGTGCCAGCAGTGGAACGGGACAGACTTCCTACGAGCAGTACTTC CASSGTGQTSYEQYF
TRBJ2-6 NA NA TRBV27 TGTGCCAGCAGTTTCTTTTCAGGGACATCTGGGGCCAACGTCCTGACTTTC CASSFFSGTSGANVLTF
TRBJ1-2 TRBD1 NA TRBV4-1 TGCGCCAGCAGCCAAGATCAGGGGGCAAACTATGGCTACACCTTC CASSQDQGANYGYTF
TRBJ1-1 NA NA TRBV19 TGTGCCAGTACCAACGACCTGAACACTGAAGCTTTCTTT CASTNDLNTEAFF
TRBJ1-5 TRBD1 NA TRBV6-5 TGTGCCAGTAATTACAGGGGGACGGGTCAGCCCCAGCATTTT CASNYRGTGQPQHF
TRBJ1-2 NA NA TRBV30 TGTGCCTGGAGTGGAATAGGCACTAACTATGGCTACACCTTC CAWSGIGTNYGYTF
TRBJ2-5 TRBD2 NA TRBV6-5 TGTGCCAGCAGTTACTCGACTAGCGGGGGGGCTTTGACCCAGTACTTC CASSYSTSGGALTQYF
TRBJ2-4 NA NA TRBV11-2 TGTGCCAGCGCTACCGCGGCCCACGGCAAAAACATTCAGTACTTC CASATAAHGKNIQYF
TRBJ2-7 NA NA TRBV3-1/TRBV3-2 TGTGCCAGCAGCCTAGGGGGGAGCTCCTACGAGCAGTACTTC CASSLGGSSYEQYF
TRBJ2-7 NA NA TRBV19 TGTGCCAGTAGTATATCAGCGGACAGCTCCTACGAGCAGTACTTC CASSISADSSYEQYF
TRBJ1-2 NA NA TRBV27 TGTGCCAGCAGTTTAGAAGGCCCGGGAACCTATGGCTACACCTTC CASSLEGPGTYGYTF
TRBJ1-1 TRBD1 NA TRBV3-1/TRBV3-2 TGTGCCAGCAGCCAAGACCTGACAGGGATGAACACTGAAGCTTTCTTT CASSQDLTGMNTEAFF
TRBJ1-2 NA few TRBV7-9 TGTGCCAGCAGCCGGGACGCCTATGGCTACACCTTC CASSRDAYGYTF
TRBJ2-7 TRBD2 NA TRBV28 TGTGCCAGCTCCCTTGATCAGTTAGCGGGAGGCAACTACGAGCAGTACTTC CASSLDQLAGGNYEQYF
TRBJ1-2 NA NA TRBV28 TGTGCCAGCAGCCAGACAGCTAACTATGGCTACACCTTC CASSQTANYGYTF
TRBJ1-2 NA NA TRBV18 TGTGCCAGCTCACCACCTGGACCTTATGGCTACACCTTC CASSPPGPYGYTF
TRBJ1-5 NA NA TRBV27 TGTGCCAGCAGTCCGACCGTTCTGGATAGCAATCAGCCCCAGCATTTT CASSPTVLDSNQPQHF
TRBJ2-1 NA NA TRBV5-6 TGTGCCAGCAGCTACAACCCGGACAATGAGCAGTTCTTC CASSYNPDNEQFF
TRBJ2-2 NA NA TRBV7-9 TGTGCCAGCAGCTCCCGCATGGCGAACACCGGGGAGCTGTTTTTT CASSSRMANTGELFF
TRBJ2-7 NA once TRBV12-3/TRBV12-4 TGTGCCAGCAGCTCCCAGAACTCCTACGAGCAGTACTTC CASSSQNSYEQYF